Given below is one TCR beta chain in context. The antigen is undetermined. RNA was isolated and reverse transcribed to cDNA, the sequencing template. Sequencing was performed with immunoSEQ multiplex PCR; in TCRdb, only in-frame clones are kept and a portion is missing. The sample gives approximately 150,000 clones, 45% to 60% of which show up once; about 4.5% is in the top ten. This sample is part of a study of CD8+ T cells in alopecia areata. Starting from PBMCs, sorting isolated CD4+ and CD8+ T cells. Overall study findings and caveats: Elevated clonality characterized lesional scalp relative to normal scalp, particularly in alopecia totalis/universalis. Among the cells sequenced in scalp samples are also the resident alphabeta T cells of normal skin.

The sequence came from a human donor in good health. Specimen: CD4+ T cells sorted from blood.

Here the CDR3 reads CASGSGEQFF. CDR3 coding DNA: TGTGCCAGCGGGTCTGGCGAGCAGTTCTTC. V usage is TRBV25-1 and J usage is TRBJ2-1; unclear D gene. Trimming left V 8 bases short and J 10 bases short, with 9 bases between. Germline CDR1 is MGHDK and CDR2 is SYGVNS. The CDR3 spans 10 residues.